This T cell receptor beta chain was sequenced for a study of T cell repertoires in cytomegalovirus infection. For the study at large: Public TCR beta signatures indicated both CMV infection and matching HLA type.

Study-level results: What dominated the ex vivo response were HLA-C-restricted CMV-specific TCR beta clonotypes. People with CMV and the relevant HLA were identified by cumulative public TCR beta family frequency.

MiXCR, run by TCRdb on the reads, gives a single entry per CDR3 protein. In the table there are hundreds of thousands of distinct CDR3 sequences, 35% to 40% of which are singletons. Per germline, CDR1 DFQATT and CDR2 SNEGSKA (reference sequence). Trimming removed 0 bases at V and 0 bases at J, with 11 bases between. The CDR3 totals 15 residues. The table lists this clonotype with a few counts. What it binds is unknown. The sample comprised PBMCs. The chain combines TRBV20-1 with TRBJ1-1; unclear D gene. The receptor was isolated from a human donor in good health (CMV status not recorded). Some clones in this sample may be carry-over from other donors' samples. In DNA form, the CDR3 reads TGCAGTGCTAGAGATGGCTGGGTAATGAACACTGAAGCTTTCTTT. Encoded protein: CSARDGWVMNTEAFF.